This entry features one TCR beta chain sequence. This sample was included in a study of shared clonotypes between healthy human individuals. The repertoire was sequenced with immunoSEQ multiplex PCR; TCRdb's copy has only in-frame clones and lacks some. The repertoire has about 2.4 million clones, around 90% of them found once; the top ten carry under 0.15%. The CDR3 covers 14 residues. Germline CDR1 and CDR2: SGHRS and YFSETQ. V lost 1 base and J 8 bases, leaving 13 bases between the germline ends. The origin of this receptor is a man aged 18 to 30 in good health. Sequencing was carried out using naive CD4+ T cells sorted from blood. Subset denoted: CD45RA+ positively selected. The chain is built from TRBV5-1 and TRBJ1-5; no definite D call. The CDR3: CASSLPGPGEPQHF. CDR3 sequence (DNA): TGCGCCAGCAGCTTGCCCGGTCCTGGCGAGCCCCAGCATTTT.